These T cell receptor beta chains were read from a single sample in a study of blood T cell repertoires in COVID-19. Some clones are missing from TCRdb's copy, which holds only in-frame ones; the method was immunoSEQ multiplex PCR. Of roughly 150,000 clones listed, 84% were seen once; the top ten hold approximately 9.4%. Sequenced material: peripheral blood. Receptor source: a woman between 50 and 59 years old with acute or convalescent COVID-19. Each CDR3 is given with its conserved first and last residue. The order of the fields is CDR3 DNA, CDR3 protein, clone size, D gene, J gene, V gene. A D gene is named only where the DNA matches it firmly. Size is omitted from some rows. Given values are once, few, many or a class for expanded clones.

cdr3_nt: TGCGCCAGCAGCCAAGCAGGGGGCGGAGGAGTTTCGAATGAAAAACTGTTTTTT
cdr3_aa: CASSQAGGGGVSNEKLFF
clone_size: -
d_call: TRBD1
j_call: TRBJ1-4
v_call: TRBV4-3

cdr3_nt: TGCAGTGCTAGTGCCCCGAGGAGCACAGATACGCAGTATTTT
cdr3_aa: CSASAPRSTDTQYF
clone_size: -
d_call: -
j_call: TRBJ2-3
v_call: TRBV20-1

cdr3_nt: TGTGCCAGCAGCGTCGGGACTAGCGGCCGCACCGGGGAGCTGTTTTTT
cdr3_aa: CASSVGTSGRTGELFF
clone_size: -
d_call: TRBD2
j_call: TRBJ2-2
v_call: TRBV7-2

cdr3_nt: TGTGCCAGCAGTTTGGAGTGGCTAGCGGGAGGTAACACAGATACGCAGTATTTT
cdr3_aa: CASSLEWLAGGNTDTQYF
clone_size: -
d_call: TRBD2
j_call: TRBJ2-3
v_call: TRBV28

cdr3_nt: TGTGCCAGCAGTTGGGGGCTAGGACAGGGAAGTTCCTACGAGCAGTACTTC
cdr3_aa: CASSWGLGQGSSYEQYF
clone_size: -
d_call: TRBD1
j_call: TRBJ2-7
v_call: TRBV6-2/TRBV6-3

cdr3_nt: TGCGCCAGCAGCCACGGGGGAAATTCACCCCTCCACTTT
cdr3_aa: CASSHGGNSPLHF
clone_size: -
d_call: -
j_call: TRBJ1-6
v_call: TRBV4-3

cdr3_nt: TGCAGCGCCAAGACAGGACAGAACACTGAAGCTTTCTTT
cdr3_aa: CSAKTGQNTEAFF
clone_size: -
d_call: -
j_call: TRBJ1-1
v_call: TRBV29-1

cdr3_nt: TGTGCCAGCAGTTCACAGGGAGAGACCCAGTACTTC
cdr3_aa: CASSSQGETQYF
clone_size: -
d_call: -
j_call: TRBJ2-5
v_call: TRBV6-5

cdr3_nt: TGTGCCAGCAGCCAGCTGCTAGCGGGGGACACCGGGGAGCTGTTTTTT
cdr3_aa: CASSQLLAGDTGELFF
clone_size: -
d_call: TRBD2
j_call: TRBJ2-2
v_call: TRBV4-2

cdr3_nt: TGTGCCAGCAGCGTAGAGGGCGGGACTGAAGCTTTCTTT
cdr3_aa: CASSVEGGTEAFF
clone_size: -
d_call: -
j_call: TRBJ1-1
v_call: TRBV9

cdr3_nt: TGTGCCAGCTCACCGGCAGGGATTAACTATGGCTACACCTTC
cdr3_aa: CASSPAGINYGYTF
clone_size: once
d_call: -
j_call: TRBJ1-2
v_call: TRBV18

cdr3_nt: TGTGCCAGCAGCCCCTTCACGCGGACTGAAAGCACAGATACGCAGTATTTT
cdr3_aa: CASSPFTRTESTDTQYF
clone_size: -
d_call: -
j_call: TRBJ2-3
v_call: TRBV4-2

cdr3_nt: TGTGCCAGCAAAGAGGGGAGAGGGGGCAGGGCAGACACTGAAGCTTTCTTT
cdr3_aa: CASKEGRGGRADTEAFF
clone_size: few
d_call: TRBD1
j_call: TRBJ1-1
v_call: TRBV11-2

cdr3_nt: TGTGCCAGCAGTTACTCGACAGGCTCCCCTAACTATGGCTACACCTTC
cdr3_aa: CASSYSTGSPNYGYTF
clone_size: -
d_call: -
j_call: TRBJ1-2
v_call: TRBV6-2/TRBV6-3

cdr3_nt: TGTGCCAGCAGCTTGGATCAGGGGCGCACTGAAGCTTTCTTT
cdr3_aa: CASSLDQGRTEAFF
clone_size: -
d_call: -
j_call: TRBJ1-1
v_call: TRBV5-5

cdr3_nt: TGTGCCAGCAGCCAGCAAGGCGGGGGGGACTACGAGCAGTACTTC
cdr3_aa: CASSQQGGGDYEQYF
clone_size: -
d_call: TRBD2
j_call: TRBJ2-7
v_call: TRBV7-2

cdr3_nt: TGTGCCAGCAGCAAGTGGACTAGCGGGAGCGGGGTCACCGGGGAGCTGTTTTTT
cdr3_aa: CASSKWTSGSGVTGELFF
clone_size: -
d_call: -
j_call: TRBJ2-2
v_call: TRBV21-1

cdr3_nt: TGTGCCAGCTCACCAGGGGGGGCTGGTGAAAAACTGTTTTTT
cdr3_aa: CASSPGGAGEKLFF
clone_size: few
d_call: -
j_call: TRBJ1-4
v_call: TRBV18

cdr3_nt: TGTGCCAGCAATAACGCCGGGGGGCCTGCAGATACGCAGTATTTT
cdr3_aa: CASNNAGGPADTQYF
clone_size: -
d_call: -
j_call: TRBJ2-3
v_call: TRBV6-6

cdr3_nt: TGCAGCGTCCACCCCTACAGAGCTCCGAACACTGAAGCTTTCTTT
cdr3_aa: CSVHPYRAPNTEAFF
clone_size: -
d_call: -
j_call: TRBJ1-1
v_call: TRBV29-1

cdr3_nt: TGTGCCACCAGAGACCCCGGGGGGAGTAGGGTTAGCTCCTACAATGAGCAGTTCTTC
cdr3_aa: CATRDPGGSRVSSYNEQFF
clone_size: once
d_call: TRBD2
j_call: TRBJ2-1
v_call: TRBV15

cdr3_nt: TGTGCCACCAGCAGTGGAAGGACTAGCGGGAGGAGGACCTACGAGCAGTACTTC
cdr3_aa: CATSSGRTSGRRTYEQYF
clone_size: -
d_call: TRBD2
j_call: TRBJ2-7
v_call: TRBV15

cdr3_nt: TGCGCCAGCAGCGCGCCCTTCCCTAGCGGGAGAAGCACAGATACGCAGTATTTT
cdr3_aa: CASSAPFPSGRSTDTQYF
clone_size: -
d_call: TRBD2
j_call: TRBJ2-3
v_call: TRBV5-1

cdr3_nt: TGTGCCAGCTCACCCGGGATGAGCTCCTACAATGAGCAGTTCTTC
cdr3_aa: CASSPGMSSYNEQFF
clone_size: -
d_call: -
j_call: TRBJ2-1
v_call: TRBV18

cdr3_nt: TGCGCCAGCAGCCAAGAGGCCGGGACAGGGAATTCACCCCTCCACTTT
cdr3_aa: CASSQEAGTGNSPLHF
clone_size: -
d_call: TRBD1
j_call: TRBJ1-6
v_call: TRBV4-3

cdr3_nt: TGCAGCGCCAACTTGATGAACACTGAAGCTTTCTTT
cdr3_aa: CSANLMNTEAFF
clone_size: -
d_call: -
j_call: TRBJ1-1
v_call: TRBV29-1

cdr3_nt: TGTGCCAGCAGCTTTCCTGGATACTCGGGAGAGCAGTACTTC
cdr3_aa: CASSFPGYSGEQYF
clone_size: -
d_call: -
j_call: TRBJ2-7
v_call: TRBV5-6

cdr3_nt: TGTGCCAGCAGCCTTCGGGACAGGGATGGAGGCTACACCTTC
cdr3_aa: CASSLRDRDGGYTF
clone_size: -
d_call: TRBD1
j_call: TRBJ1-2
v_call: TRBV3-1/TRBV3-2

cdr3_nt: TGTGCCAGCAGCTTGTCTCGACAGACAAACACTGAAGCTTTCTTT
cdr3_aa: CASSLSRQTNTEAFF
clone_size: once
d_call: -
j_call: TRBJ1-1
v_call: TRBV5-5

cdr3_nt: TGTGCCAGCAGCCAATCGGTGGTCCTCCCTGGGGCCAACGTCCTGACTTTC
cdr3_aa: CASSQSVVLPGANVLTF
clone_size: -
d_call: -
j_call: TRBJ2-6
v_call: TRBV4-2

cdr3_nt: TGTGCCAGCAGCTTAACCCCAGGGAACCAAGAGACCCAGTACTTC
cdr3_aa: CASSLTPGNQETQYF
clone_size: -
d_call: -
j_call: TRBJ2-5
v_call: TRBV7-7

cdr3_nt: TGTGCCAGCAGCTTAGCGGGAGCCTACAATGAGCAGTTCTTC
cdr3_aa: CASSLAGAYNEQFF
clone_size: -
d_call: -
j_call: TRBJ2-1
v_call: TRBV11-2